The 14 T cell receptor beta chains given below trace back to one sample, sequenced in a study of T-cell reconstitution after alpha-beta-depleted transplantation in children. Researchers prepared the TCRbeta library using unique molecular identifiers, the study reports. TCRdb used MiXCR to reprocess the PCR reads, holding one entry per CDR3 protein. The sample lists 300,000 or so distinct CDR3 sequences, nearly 10% occurring once. Sequenced here: PBMCs from the stem cell graft donor, sampled from the stem cell graft. These receptors were collected from a human donor who donated a stem cell graft to a child with SCID.

This clonotype was observed many times. This chain connects TRBV10-3 to TRBJ1-6, with 7 bases aligning to TRBD1. V lost 6 bases to trimming and J lost 7 bases; unmatched junction nucleotides: 3. Germline CDR1 ENHRY, CDR2 SYGVKD. The CDR3 length is 13 residues. Written as DNA, the CDR3 is TGTGCCATCAGCGGACAGGCAAATTCACCCCTCCACTTT. This sequence encodes CAISGQANSPLHF.

This clonotype has a count of ten or more. The chain is built from TRBV12-3 or TRBV12-4 and TRBJ2-2, with TRBD1 identical over 7 bases. The CDR3 extends over 13 amino acids. The V segment lost 8 bases and the J segment 4 bases; nucleotides outside the gene matches: 4. The CDR3 sequence is CASVDRATGELFF. CDR3 nucleotide sequence: TGTGCCAGCGTAGACAGGGCCACCGGGGAGCTGTTTTTT.

This clonotype was counted between two and nine times. Here the CDR3 DNA reads TGTGCCAGCAGTCCCGAAAACACAGATACGCAGTATTTT. Residues: CASSPENTDTQYF. This chain connects TRBV25-1 to TRBJ2-3; D is uncertain. V lost 5 bases and J 2 bases, leaving 8 bases between the germline ends. CDR3 size: 13 residues. CDR1 MGHDK and CDR2 SYGVNS come from the germline V gene.

This chain links TRBV29-1 with TRBJ2-1; 11 bases match TRBD2. Losses at the gene ends were 7 bases for V and 2 bases for J; bases not matched to a gene: 7. The CDR3 has 15 amino acids. Germline CDR1 SQVTM, CDR2 ANQGSEA. The CDR3 DNA sequence: TGCAGCGCCGAGGGGGGACTAGCGGCCTACAATGAGCAGTTCTTC. Encoded protein: CSAEGGLAAYNEQFF.

This clonotype turned up a few times. V usage is TRBV20-1 and J usage is TRBJ2-7; 9 bases are shared with TRBD2. Per the germline V gene, CDR1 is DFQATT and CDR2 is SNEGSKA (reference sequence). This CDR3 has 13 residues. The V and J ends lost 4 bases and 2 bases, in that order; junction bases with no gene match: 3. The CDR3 sequence is CSAMLAGAYEQYF. The DNA of the CDR3 is TGCAGTGCTATGTTAGCGGGGGCCTACGAGCAGTACTTC.

This clonotype was detected ten times or more. This chain connects TRBV7-9 to TRBJ2-1; 16 nucleotides align to TRBD2. In germline, CDR1 is SEHNR, CDR2 FQNEAQ (reference sequence). Trimming at V came to 4 bases and at J to 4 bases, leaving 1 base not matched to a gene. This CDR3 is 16 amino acids long. The CDR3 is CASSSGLAGGYNEQFF. CDR3 DNA: TGTGCCAGCAGCTCGGGACTAGCGGGGGGGTACAATGAGCAGTTCTTC.

V usage is TRBV3-1 and J usage is TRBJ2-7; 9 bases agree with TRBD2. The CDR3 is 15 residues long. Germline loops: CDR1 LGHDT, CDR2 YNNKEL (reference sequence). V gave up 1 base and J gave up 7 bases; unmatched junction bases: 8. The CDR3 region has the DNA TGTGCCAGCAGCCAAGTTGGGACTAGCCAATTGGAGCAGTACTTC. Protein product: CASSQVGTSQLEQYF.

This clonotype was observed a handful of times. V usage is TRBV20-1 and J usage is TRBJ2-7; 9 bases map to TRBD1. V dropped 4 bases and J dropped 2; count of bases not matched to a gene: 6. The length of the CDR3 is 14 residues. Germline V gene data show CDR1 as DFQATT and CDR2 as SNEGSKA (reference sequence). The CDR3, as DNA: TGCAGTGCTACCCTGCGGGACAGGGCCTACGAGCAGTACTTC. It is translated as CSATLRDRAYEQYF.

This clonotype was counted many times. The rearrangement joins TRBV2 to TRBJ2-3; no firm D call. The CDR3 is 14 residues long. V shed 5 bases and J shed 0 bases, with 9 bases lying between them. From germline, CDR1 is SNHLY and CDR2 FYNNEI. DNA of the CDR3: TGTGCCAGCAGTAACGAGGAAAGCACAGATACGCAGTATTTT. The encoded protein is CASSNEESTDTQYF. Supplemented by reference TRBV2 and TRBJ2-3, the full variable domain reads EPEVTQTPSHQVTQMGQEVILRCVPISNHLYFYWYRQILGQKVEFLVSFYNNEISEKSEIFDDQFSVERPDGSNFTLKIRSTKLEDSAMYFCASSNEESTDTQYFGPGTRLTVL.

There are many counts of this clonotype. The genes are TRBV4-1 and TRBJ1-1; D possibly corresponds to TRBD1 (5 bases). The CDR3 spans 14 residues. The V end lost 3 bases, the J end lost 2 bases, and 10 bases lay between the germline ends. Per the germline V gene, CDR1 is MGHRA and CDR2 is YSYEKL. The CDR3 loop reads CASSHGTDNTEAFF. The CDR3 DNA reads TGCGCCAGCAGCCACGGGACCGATAACACTGAAGCTTTCTTT.

This clonotype has just a few counts. This chain uses TRBV25-1 with TRBJ1-3; D gene uncertain. The CDR3 contains 17 residues. V was clipped by 3 bases and J by 0 bases, with 15 bases between them. Germline CDR1 and CDR2: MGHDK and SYGVNS. The CDR3 protein is CASSELYGRSSGNTIYF. DNA of the CDR3: TGTGCCAGCAGTGAGCTCTACGGGCGGAGCTCTGGAAACACCATATATTTT.

The V call is TRBV3-1, the J call TRBJ2-1, with a tentative D call TRBD1 (6 bases). The CDR3 length is 16 residues. V was trimmed by 2 bases and J by 2 bases, leaving 13 bases between them. Per germline, CDR1 LGHDT and CDR2 YNNKEL (reference sequence). This CDR3 reads CASSQTGTLAYNEQFF. CDR3 bases: TGTGCCAGCAGCCAAACAGGGACACTAGCCTACAATGAGCAGTTCTTC.

About this clonotype itself: Possible read error: a much larger clone is one base away. The CDR3 nucleotides are TGCAGCGTTGAGGGTTTGGATCGGACCGGGGAGCTGTTTTTT. It translates to CSVEGLDRTGELFF. The chain has TRBV29-1 and TRBJ2-2, with D uncertain. V was cut by 3 bases and J by 5 bases, with 13 bases left in between. Germline CDR1 is SQVTM and CDR2 is ANQGSEA. This CDR3 region has 14 residues.

This clonotype was seen a handful of times. CDR3 in DNA: TGTGCCAGCAGTTTGGGTTCGACGGGGCCCCAGCATTTT. Amino acids: CASSLGSTGPQHF. This rearrangement joins TRBV12-3 or TRBV12-4 to TRBJ1-5; the D is unclear. V was cut by 3 bases and J by 9 bases, with 12 bases left in between. The CDR3 extends over 13 amino acids.